This T cell receptor beta chain derives from a study of T cells in Graves' hyperthyroidism and ophthalmopathy. Study findings and constraints: Most clonotypes expanded in the thyroid (above 0.001) were also present in blood. A model using 13 V-J features told ophthalmopathy apart from stable hyperthyroidism.

Amplified TCR beta CDR3 regions derived from RNA transcripts. TCR CDR3 underwent first-round RT-PCR with the HTBI primer set. Via MiXCR, TCRdb re-called the multiplex PCR reads, giving one row per CDR3 protein. The profile shows under 550,000 distinct CDR3 sequences, roughly 15% of them singletons. This clonotype was detected ten times or more. Its antigen is not known. What was sequenced was blood. This sequence originates from a woman aged 18-29 years with Graves' hyperthyroidism.

The CDR3 bases are TGTGCCAGCAGCCCCCACGGTACTAGCGCTTACAATGAGCAGTTCTTC. Protein: CASSPHGTSAYNEQFF. The chain couples TRBV3-1 to TRBJ2-1; the match to TRBD2 covers 7 bases. Germline V gives CDR1 LGHDT, CDR2 YNNKEL (reference sequence). V shed 4 bases and J 4 bases; nucleotides not matched to a gene: 10. The CDR3 has 16 amino acids.